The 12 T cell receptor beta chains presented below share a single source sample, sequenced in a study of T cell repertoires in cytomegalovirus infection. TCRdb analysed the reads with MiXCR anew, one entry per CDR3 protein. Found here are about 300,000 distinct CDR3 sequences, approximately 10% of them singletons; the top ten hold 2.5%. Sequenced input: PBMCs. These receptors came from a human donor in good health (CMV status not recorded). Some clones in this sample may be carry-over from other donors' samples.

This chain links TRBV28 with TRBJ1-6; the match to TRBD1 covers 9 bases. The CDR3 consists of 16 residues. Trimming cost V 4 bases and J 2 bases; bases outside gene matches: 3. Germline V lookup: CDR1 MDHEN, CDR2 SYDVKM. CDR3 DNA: TGTGCCAGCAGTTCCACAGGGGGCACCTATAATTCACCCCTCCACTTT. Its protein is CASSSTGGTYNSPLHF.

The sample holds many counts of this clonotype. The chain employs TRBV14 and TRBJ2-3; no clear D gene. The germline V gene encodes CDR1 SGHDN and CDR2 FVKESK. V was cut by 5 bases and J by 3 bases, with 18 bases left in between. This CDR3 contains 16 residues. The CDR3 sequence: CASSRPLQLSTDTQYF. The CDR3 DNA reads TGTGCCAGCAGCAGACCTTTACAGCTATCGACAGATACGCAGTATTTT.

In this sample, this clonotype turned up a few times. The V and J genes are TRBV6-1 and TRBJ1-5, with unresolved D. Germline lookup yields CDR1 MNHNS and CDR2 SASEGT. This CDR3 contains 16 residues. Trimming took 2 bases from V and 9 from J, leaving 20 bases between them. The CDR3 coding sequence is TGTGCCAGCAGTGAACTTACAGAGAATTGGGCACGGCCCCAGCATTTT. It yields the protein CASSELTENWARPQHF.

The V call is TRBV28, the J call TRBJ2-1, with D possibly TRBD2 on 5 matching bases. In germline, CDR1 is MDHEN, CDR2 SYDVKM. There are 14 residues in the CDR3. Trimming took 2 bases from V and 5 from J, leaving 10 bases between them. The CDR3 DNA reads TGTGCCAGCAGTTTACTCTCCGGGAACAATGAGCAGTTCTTC. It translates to CASSLLSGNNEQFF.

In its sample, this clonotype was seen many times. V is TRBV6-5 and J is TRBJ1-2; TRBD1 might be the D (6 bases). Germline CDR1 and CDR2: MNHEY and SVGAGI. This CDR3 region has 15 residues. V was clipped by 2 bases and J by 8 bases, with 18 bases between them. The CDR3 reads CASSYGGGGTAGYTF. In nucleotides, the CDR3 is TGTGCCAGCAGTTACGGCGGAGGGGGGACGGCGGGCTACACCTTC.

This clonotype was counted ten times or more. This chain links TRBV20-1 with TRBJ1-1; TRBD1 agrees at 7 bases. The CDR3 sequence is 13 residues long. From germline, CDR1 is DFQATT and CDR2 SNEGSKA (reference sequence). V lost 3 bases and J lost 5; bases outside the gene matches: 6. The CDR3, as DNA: TGCAGTGCTAGGACAGGGAGCGGGACTGAAGCTTTCTTT. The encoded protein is CSARTGSGTEAFF.

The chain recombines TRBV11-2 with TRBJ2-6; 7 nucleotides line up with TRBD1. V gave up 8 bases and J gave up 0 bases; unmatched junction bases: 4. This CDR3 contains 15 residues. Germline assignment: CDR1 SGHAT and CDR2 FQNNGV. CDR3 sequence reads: CASAGGNSGANVLTF. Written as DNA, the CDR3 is TGTGCCAGCGCAGGGGGAAACTCTGGGGCCAACGTCCTGACTTTC. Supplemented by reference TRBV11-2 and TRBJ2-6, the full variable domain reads EAGVAQSPRYKIIEKRQSVAFWCNPISGHATLYWYQQILGQGPKLLIQFQNNGVVDDSQLPKDRFSAERLKGVDSTLKIQPAKLEDSAVYLCASAGGNSGANVLTFGAGSRLTVL.

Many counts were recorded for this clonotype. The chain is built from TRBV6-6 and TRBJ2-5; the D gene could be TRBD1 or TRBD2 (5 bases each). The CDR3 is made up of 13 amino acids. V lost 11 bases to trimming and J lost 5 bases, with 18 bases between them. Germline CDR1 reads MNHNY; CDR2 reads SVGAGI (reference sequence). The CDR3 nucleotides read TGTGCCCTCAGGGAGTATGTTTGGGAGACCCAGTACTTC. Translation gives CALREYVWETQYF.

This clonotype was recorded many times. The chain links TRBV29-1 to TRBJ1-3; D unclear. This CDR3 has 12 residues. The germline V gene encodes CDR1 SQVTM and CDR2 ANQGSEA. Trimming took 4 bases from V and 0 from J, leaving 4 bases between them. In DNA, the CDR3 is TGCAGCGTTGCGAACTCTGGAAACACCATATATTTT. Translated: CSVANSGNTIYF.

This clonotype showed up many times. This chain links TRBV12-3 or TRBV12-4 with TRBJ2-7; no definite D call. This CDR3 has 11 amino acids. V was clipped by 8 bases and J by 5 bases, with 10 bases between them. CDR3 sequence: CASQKGDEQYF. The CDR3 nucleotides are TGTGCCAGCCAAAAAGGTGACGAGCAGTACTTC.

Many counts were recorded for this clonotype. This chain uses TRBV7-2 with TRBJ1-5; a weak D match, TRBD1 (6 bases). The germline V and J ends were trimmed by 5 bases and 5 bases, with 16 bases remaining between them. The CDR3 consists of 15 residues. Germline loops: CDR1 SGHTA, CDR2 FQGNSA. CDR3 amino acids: CASSLYRDGDQPQHF. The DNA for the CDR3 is TGTGCCAGCAGCCTCTACAGGGATGGGGATCAGCCCCAGCATTTT.

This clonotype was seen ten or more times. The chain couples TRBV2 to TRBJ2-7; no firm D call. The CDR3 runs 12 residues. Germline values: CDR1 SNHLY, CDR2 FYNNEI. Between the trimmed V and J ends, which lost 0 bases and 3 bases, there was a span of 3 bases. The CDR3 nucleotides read TGTGCCAGCAGTGAAGCCTACTACGAGCAGTACGTC. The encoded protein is CASSEAYYEQYV.